The clone carrying this T cell receptor beta chain was counted at least ten times. Its specificity is not known. The data are from a study of T cells in Graves' hyperthyroidism and ophthalmopathy. Germline V gene data show CDR1 as SEHNR and CDR2 as FQNEAQ (reference sequence). V was clipped by 3 bases and J by 6 bases; unmatched bases: 19. The CDR3 contains 18 residues. Regarding the study as a whole: Most expanded thyroid clonotypes above 0.001 recurred in blood.

Amplification targeted TCR beta CDR3 regions from RNA transcripts. TCR CDR3 regions were first amplified by RT-PCR with HTBI primers. TCRdb re-analysed the multiplex PCR reads in MiXCR, keeping a single row per CDR3 protein. This sample has some 700,000 distinct CDR3 sequences, with 15% to 20% found just once. The specimen sequenced was blood. This chain links TRBV7-9 with TRBJ2-7, with 8 bases identical to TRBD1. This receptor was taken from a man in his forties or fifties with Graves' hyperthyroidism. CDR3 sequence: CASSFILTGVKGKGEQYF. In nucleotides, the CDR3 is TGTGCCAGCAGCTTTATCTTGACAGGGGTGAAGGGGAAGGGCGAGCAGTACTTC.